The T cell receptor beta chain under discussion was sequenced for a study of cytomegalovirus exposure and HLA in healthy donors. The V and J ends lost 5 bases and 4 bases, in that order; junction bases with no gene match: 3. Germline CDR1 is SEHNR and CDR2 is FQNEAQ (reference sequence). The CDR3 totals 13 residues. Primers included in the PCR were 60 Vbeta and 13 Jbeta primers. Sequencing was performed with immunoSEQ multiplex PCR; in TCRdb, only in-frame clones are kept and a portion is missing. The sample has about 200,000 clones; about 83% are singletons. The genes are TRBV7-9 and TRBJ1-1, with 8 bases that match TRBD1. The sequence came from a man between 40 and 49 years old in good health and CMV-seropositive. Sequenced material: PBMCs. DNA of the CDR3: TGTGCCAGCAGCAAAACAGGGGGCACTGAAGCTTTCTTT. Translated: CASSKTGGTEAFF. Supplemented by reference TRBV7-9 and TRBJ1-1, the full variable domain reads DTGVSQNPRHKITKRGQNVTFRCDPISEHNRLYWYRQTLGQGPEFLTYFQNEAQLEKSRLLSDRFSAERPKGSFSTLEIQRTEQGDSAMYLCASSKTGGTEAFFGQGTRLTVV.